This record concerns one T cell receptor (beta chain) sequence. Its target is unknown. This CDR3 has 13 residues. Germline V gene data show CDR1 as MNHEY and CDR2 as SMNVEV (reference sequence). This entry is derived from a study of monozygotic twins with inflammatory bowel disease. General study findings and limits: None of the different T cell subtypes could be distinguished from one another. Treatment differences in immunosuppression may have added variability to the repertoires of patients. The existence of one strong signal or clonotype linked to IBD lacked support.

Total RNA from whole blood was isolated with no T cell sorting. Using the 5' RACE reads, TCRdb records one entry per CDR3 protein without DNA. The sample spans about 160,000 distinct CDR3 sequences; the ten largest clones claim 2.5% to 3%. This chain connects TRBV27 to TRBJ2-7; with no DNA, the TCRdb D assignment of TRBD1 cannot be verified. This receptor was obtained from a human donor with ulcerative colitis or Crohn's disease, or a healthy co-twin of an affected twin (not recorded which). Sequenced material: blood. The CDR3 spells CASPPRGRYEQYF.